These 19 T cell receptor beta chains originate from one sample sequenced in a study of T cell responses to AZD1222 COVID-19 vaccine. Clones were read by immunoSEQ multiplex PCR, and TCRdb kept only the in-frame ones, dropping some. This sample yields about 110,000 clones, of which about 91% are seen a single time; about 4.9% belongs to the top ten. The sample was peripheral blood, taken on day 0 of AZD1222 vaccination. The receptors derive from an adult in good health.

This clone was counted a few times. This chain uses TRBV4-1 with TRBJ1-5; D call uncertain. Germline V lookup: CDR1 MGHRA, CDR2 YSYEKL. V lost 4 bases to trimming and J lost 2 bases, with 9 bases between them. The CDR3 is 14 residues long. CDR3 amino acids: CASSPSWGNQPQHF. The CDR3 bases are TGCGCCAGCAGCCCCTCCTGGGGCAATCAGCCCCAGCATTTT.

The V and J genes are TRBV5-6 and TRBJ1-4, with D perhaps TRBD1 (5 bases). This CDR3 contains 16 residues. Germline-derived CDR1 and CDR2 are SGHDT and YYEEEE. Trimming took off 2 bases at V and 5 bases at J, with 16 bases between the two ends. The CDR3 region is CASSFSRDWINEKLFF. The CDR3 bases are TGTGCCAGCAGCTTTTCCCGGGACTGGATCAATGAAAAACTGTTTTTT.

This clone was picked up a small number of times. This chain joins TRBV13 and TRBJ1-3; no definite D call. This CDR3 region has 14 residues. V lost 3 bases, J lost 2 bases, and 8 bases lay in between. Germline assignment: CDR1 PRHDT and CDR2 FYEKMQ (reference sequence). CDR3 DNA sequence: TGTGCCAGCAGCTTCCTAACCGCTGGAAACACCATATATTTT. Protein product: CASSFLTAGNTIYF.

The count of this clone is one. The rearrangement uses TRBV11-2 and TRBJ2-1; 7 bases are shared with TRBD1. J gave up 3 bases and V 5 bases, and 7 bases lay outside the gene matches. Per germline, CDR1 SGHAT and CDR2 FQNNGV. CDR3 length equals 15 residues. CDR3 sequence reads: CASSDRQGYYNEQFF. CDR3 bases: TGTGCCAGCAGCGACCGACAGGGCTACTACAATGAGCAGTTCTTC.

This clone was detected once. This chain joins TRBV7-2 and TRBJ1-2; D is ambiguous. Germline CDR1 is SGHTA and CDR2 is FQGNSA. V was trimmed by 2 bases and J by 5 bases, leaving 9 bases between them. The CDR3 covers 13 residues. CDR3 sequence (DNA): TGTGCCAGCAGCTTAACCCAGGAGTATGGCTACACCTTC. Amino acid sequence: CASSLTQEYGYTF.

The CDR3 nucleotides are TGTGCCAGCAGCTTATCGCAGGGCATAGATACGCAGTATTTT. This gives the protein CASSLSQGIDTQYF. This rearrangement joins TRBV7-2 to TRBJ2-3, with TRBD1 as a possible D gene (5 bases). The CDR3 is made up of 14 amino acids. Trimming stripped 2 bases from V and 5 bases from J, with 11 bases between. Germline CDR1 and CDR2: SGHTA and FQGNSA.

CDR3 nucleotides: TGTGCCAGCAGCCCGGGGACAGGCGCAGATACGCAGTATTTT. This codes for CASSPGTGADTQYF. The chain joins TRBV7-9 to TRBJ2-3; TRBD1 agrees at 8 bases. Trimming at V came to 5 bases and at J to 4 bases, leaving 5 bases not matched to a gene. CDR1 and CDR2 (germline): SEHNR, FQNEAQ (reference sequence). The CDR3 spans 14 residues.

This clone has a single count. The J gene is TRBJ2-7, the V gene TRBV18, with D maybe TRBD1 (5 bases). Trimming stripped 5 bases from V and 2 bases from J, with 10 bases between. The CDR3 is made up of 13 amino acids. The germline V gene has CDR1 KGHSH and CDR2 LQKENI. Written as DNA, the CDR3 is TGTGCCAGCTCATCCCCGGACACCTACGAGCAGTACTTC. It encodes CASSSPDTYEQYF.

The chain recombines TRBV28 with TRBJ1-1, with 7 bases identical to TRBD1. The CDR3 is 14 residues long. Germline CDR1 MDHEN, CDR2 SYDVKM. Germline trimming cut 4 bases from V and 4 bases from J; bases unmatched to any gene: 6. CDR3: CASSSQGGATEAFF. DNA for the CDR3: TGTGCCAGCAGTTCGCAGGGGGGAGCCACTGAAGCTTTCTTT.

The rearrangement uses TRBV6-5 and TRBJ2-1, with D unresolved. Trimming left V 3 bases short and J 5 bases short, with 11 bases between. Germline lookup yields CDR1 MNHEY and CDR2 SVGAGI. This CDR3 spans 14 amino acids. This CDR3 reads CASSYKGLHNEQFF. In DNA, the CDR3 is TGTGCCAGCAGTTATAAAGGTTTGCACAATGAGCAGTTCTTC.

This clone was found once. The chain employs TRBV10-1 and TRBJ1-1, with unresolved D. V was pared by 0 bases and J by 1 base, with 6 bases between. The CDR3 totals 14 residues. Germline assignment: CDR1 WNHNN and CDR2 SYGVQD (reference sequence). The CDR3 DNA is TGCGCCAGCAGTGAGTCGGTCGGGAACACTGAAGCTTTCTTT. Its translation: CASSESVGNTEAFF.

This chain links TRBV10-3 with TRBJ1-2; D unresolved. The V end was cut by 4 bases, the J end by 4 bases, with 10 bases between. In germline, CDR1 is ENHRY, CDR2 SYGVKD. The CDR3 loop spans 13 amino acids. In DNA, the CDR3 is TGTGCCATCAGTGGGTACCTTCGCTATGGCTACACCTTC. It translates to CAISGYLRYGYTF.

The chain recombines TRBV7-9 with TRBJ2-5, with 11 bases aligning to TRBD2. Germline V gene data show CDR1 as SEHNR and CDR2 as FQNEAQ (reference sequence). J gave up 1 base and V 4 bases, and 8 bases lay outside the gene matches. The CDR3 length is 17 residues. CDR3 in DNA: TGTGCCAGCAGCTCCAATGTAGCGGGGGGGTCCCAAGAGACCCAGTACTTC. This translates into CASSSNVAGGSQETQYF.

The chain employs TRBV2 and TRBJ1-3; perhaps TRBD1 as D (5 bases). Trimming removed 7 bases at V and 0 bases at J, with 10 bases between. The germline gives CDR1 SNHLY, CDR2 FYNNEI. CDR3 size: 14 residues. CDR3 nucleotides: TGTGCCAGCAAACCCGGGACCTCTGGAAACACCATATATTTT. Translated: CASKPGTSGNTIYF.

The chain uses TRBV2 and TRBJ1-1, with D perhaps TRBD1 (6 bases). CDR3 length equals 13 residues. Germline lookup yields CDR1 SNHLY and CDR2 FYNNEI. Between the trimmed V and J ends, which lost 8 bases and 1 base, there was a span of 11 bases. CDR3 protein: CASERTANTEAFF. The CDR3 DNA is TGTGCCAGCGAAAGGACAGCGAACACTGAAGCTTTCTTT. Drawing the rest from reference TRBV2 and TRBJ1-1, the complete variable domain is EPEVTQTPSHQVTQMGQEVILRCVPISNHLYFYWYRQILGQKVEFLVSFYNNEISEKSEIFDDQFSVERPDGSNFTLKIRSTKLEDSAMYFCASERTANTEAFFGQGTRLTVV.

The genes are TRBV6-6 and TRBJ2-7, with 8 bases identical to TRBD2. Trimming cost V 6 bases and J 5 bases; bases outside gene matches: 6. Germline V lookup: CDR1 MNHNY, CDR2 SVGAGI (reference sequence). This CDR3 spans 13 amino acids. The CDR3 DNA follows: TGTGCCAGCAGCCCCCCGGGGGGGAACGAGCAGTACTTC. Translating gives CASSPPGGNEQYF.

V is TRBV5-4 and J is TRBJ2-1; perhaps TRBD1 as D (5 bases). V gave up 3 bases and J gave up 6 bases, with 16 bases separating them. Per germline, CDR1 SGHNT and CDR2 YYREEE (reference sequence). This CDR3 comprises 15 residues. The CDR3: CASSSWERGGNEQFF. The DNA for the CDR3 is TGTGCCAGCAGCTCGTGGGAAAGGGGCGGCAATGAGCAGTTCTTC.

This chain connects TRBV19 to TRBJ2-5; TRBD1 matches at 9 bases. The CDR3 is 17 amino acids. Germline V lookup: CDR1 LNHDA, CDR2 SQIVND (reference sequence). V lost 5 bases and J lost 5; bases outside the gene matches: 15. The CDR3 here is CASSRGPPGQGGETQYF. In DNA form, the CDR3 reads TGTGCCAGTAGTCGTGGTCCACCGGGACAGGGAGGGGAGACCCAGTACTTC. Full variable domain (remainder filled in from reference TRBV19 and TRBJ2-5): DGGITQSPKYLFRKEGQNVTLSCEQNLNHDAMYWYRQDPGQGLRLIYYSQIVNDFQKGDIAEGYSVSREKKESFPLTVTSAQKNPTAFYLCASSRGPPGQGGETQYFGPGTRLLVL.

The chain couples TRBV28 to TRBJ2-7, with TRBD1 matching over 10 bases. Looked up from germline, CDR1 is MDHEN and CDR2 is SYDVKM. V dropped 4 bases and J dropped 5; count of bases not matched to a gene: 5. The CDR3 has 14 amino acids. The CDR3 DNA sequence: TGTGCCAGCAGTTGGGACAGGGGCGTCGACGAGCAGTACTTC. The encoded protein is CASSWDRGVDEQYF.